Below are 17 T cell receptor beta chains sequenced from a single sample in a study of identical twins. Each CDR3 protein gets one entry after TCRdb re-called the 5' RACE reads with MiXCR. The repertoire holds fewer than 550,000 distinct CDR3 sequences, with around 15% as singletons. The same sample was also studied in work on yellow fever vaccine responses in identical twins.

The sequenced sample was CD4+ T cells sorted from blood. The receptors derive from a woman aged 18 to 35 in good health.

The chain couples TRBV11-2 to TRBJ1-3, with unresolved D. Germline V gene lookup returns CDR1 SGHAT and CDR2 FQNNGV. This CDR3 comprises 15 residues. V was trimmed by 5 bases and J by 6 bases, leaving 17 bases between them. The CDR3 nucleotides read TGTGCCAGCAGCCAGACGATGCCTGTCACAAACACCATATATTTT. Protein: CASSQTMPVTNTIYF. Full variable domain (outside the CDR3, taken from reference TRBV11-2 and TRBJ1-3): EAGVAQSPRYKIIEKRQSVAFWCNPISGHATLYWYQQILGQGPKLLIQFQNNGVVDDSQLPKDRFSAERLKGVDSTLKIQPAKLEDSAVYLCASSQTMPVTNTIYFGEGSWLTVV.

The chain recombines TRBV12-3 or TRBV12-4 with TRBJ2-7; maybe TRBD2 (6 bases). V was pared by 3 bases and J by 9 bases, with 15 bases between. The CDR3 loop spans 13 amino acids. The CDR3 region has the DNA TGTGCCAGCAGTTTTCCGGGGGAGCGAGCGCAGTACTTC. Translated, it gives CASSFPGERAQYF.

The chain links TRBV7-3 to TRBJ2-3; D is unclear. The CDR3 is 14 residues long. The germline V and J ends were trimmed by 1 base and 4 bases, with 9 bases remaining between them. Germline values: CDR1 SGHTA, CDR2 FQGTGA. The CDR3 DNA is TGTGCCAGCAGCTTAAAGACTTTCCCAGATACGCAGTATTTT. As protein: CASSLKTFPDTQYF.

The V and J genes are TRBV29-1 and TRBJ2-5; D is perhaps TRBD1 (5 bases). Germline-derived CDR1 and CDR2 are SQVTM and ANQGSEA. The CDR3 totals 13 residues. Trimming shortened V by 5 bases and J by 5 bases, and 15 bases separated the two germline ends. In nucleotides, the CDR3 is TGCAGCGTTTCTCAGGGCACGGTCGAGACCCAGTACTTC. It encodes CSVSQGTVETQYF.

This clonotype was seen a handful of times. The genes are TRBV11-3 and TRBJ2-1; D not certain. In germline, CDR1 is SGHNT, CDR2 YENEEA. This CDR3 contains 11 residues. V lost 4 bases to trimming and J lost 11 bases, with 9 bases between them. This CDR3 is CASSCLDQQFF. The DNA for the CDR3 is TGTGCCAGCAGCTGTTTGGACCAGCAGTTCTTC.

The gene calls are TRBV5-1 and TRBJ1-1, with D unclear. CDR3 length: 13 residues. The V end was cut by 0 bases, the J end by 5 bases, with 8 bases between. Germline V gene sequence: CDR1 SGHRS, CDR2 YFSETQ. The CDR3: CASSLESRTEAFF. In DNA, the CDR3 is TGCGCCAGCAGCTTGGAGAGCAGGACTGAAGCTTTCTTT.

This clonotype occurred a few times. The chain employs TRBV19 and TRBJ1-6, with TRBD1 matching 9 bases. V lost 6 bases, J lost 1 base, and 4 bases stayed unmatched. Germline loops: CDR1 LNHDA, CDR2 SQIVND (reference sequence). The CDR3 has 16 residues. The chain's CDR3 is CASSKDRGSYNSPLHF. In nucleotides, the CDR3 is TGTGCCAGTAGCAAGGACAGGGGTTCCTATAATTCACCCCTCCACTTT. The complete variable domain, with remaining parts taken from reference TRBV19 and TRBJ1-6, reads DGGITQSPKYLFRKEGQNVTLSCEQNLNHDAMYWYRQDPGQGLRLIYYSQIVNDFQKGDIAEGYSVSREKKESFPLTVTSAQKNPTAFYLCASSKDRGSYNSPLHFGNGTRLTVT.

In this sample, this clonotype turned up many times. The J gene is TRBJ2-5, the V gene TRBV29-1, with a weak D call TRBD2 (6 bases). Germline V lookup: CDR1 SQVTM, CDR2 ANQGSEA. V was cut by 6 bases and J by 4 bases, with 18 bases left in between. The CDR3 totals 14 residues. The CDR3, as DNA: TGCAGCGTGAAACCGGGATCCGGGAGAGAGACCCAGTACTTC. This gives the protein CSVKPGSGRETQYF.

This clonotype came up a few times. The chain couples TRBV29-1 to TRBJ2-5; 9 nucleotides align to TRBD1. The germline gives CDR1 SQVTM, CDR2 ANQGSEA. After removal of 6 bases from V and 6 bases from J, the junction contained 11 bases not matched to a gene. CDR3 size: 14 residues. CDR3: CSVTAGTGTQTQYF. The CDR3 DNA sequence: TGCAGCGTGACCGCAGGGACAGGGACCCAGACCCAGTACTTC.

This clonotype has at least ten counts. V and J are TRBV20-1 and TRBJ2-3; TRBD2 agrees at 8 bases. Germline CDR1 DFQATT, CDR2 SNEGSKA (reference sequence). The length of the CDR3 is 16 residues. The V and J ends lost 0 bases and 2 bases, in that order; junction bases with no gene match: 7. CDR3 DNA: TGCAGTGCTAGAGATCGGAGACTAGCGATCACAGATACGCAGTATTTT. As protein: CSARDRRLAITDTQYF.

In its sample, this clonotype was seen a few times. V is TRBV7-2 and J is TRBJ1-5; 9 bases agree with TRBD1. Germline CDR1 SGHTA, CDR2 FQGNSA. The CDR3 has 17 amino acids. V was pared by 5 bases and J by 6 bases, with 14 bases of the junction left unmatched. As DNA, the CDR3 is TGTGCCAGCAGCCGGGACAGGGCGAGTGAGTACGGTCAGCCCCAGCATTTT. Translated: CASSRDRASEYGQPQHF.

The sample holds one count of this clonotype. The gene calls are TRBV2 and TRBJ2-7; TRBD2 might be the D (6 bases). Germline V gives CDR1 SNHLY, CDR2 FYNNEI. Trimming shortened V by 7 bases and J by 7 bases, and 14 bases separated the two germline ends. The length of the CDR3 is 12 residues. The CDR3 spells CASKRDLREQYF. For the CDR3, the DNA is TGTGCCAGCAAAAGGGACTTACGGGAGCAGTACTTC. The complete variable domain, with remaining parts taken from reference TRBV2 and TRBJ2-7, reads EPEVTQTPSHQVTQMGQEVILRCVPISNHLYFYWYRQILGQKVEFLVSFYNNEISEKSEIFDDQFSVERPDGSNFTLKIRSTKLEDSAMYFCASKRDLREQYFGPGTRLTVT.

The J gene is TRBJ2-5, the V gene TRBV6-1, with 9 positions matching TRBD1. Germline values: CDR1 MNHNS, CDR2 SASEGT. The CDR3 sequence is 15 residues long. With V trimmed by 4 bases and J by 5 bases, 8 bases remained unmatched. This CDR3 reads CASSVDRGGFETQYF. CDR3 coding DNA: TGTGCCAGCAGTGTGGACAGGGGTGGGTTTGAGACCCAGTACTTC.

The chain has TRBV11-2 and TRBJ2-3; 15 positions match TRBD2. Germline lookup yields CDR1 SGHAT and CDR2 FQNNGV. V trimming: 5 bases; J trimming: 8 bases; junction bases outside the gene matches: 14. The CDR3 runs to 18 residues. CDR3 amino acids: CASSLRTSGGAEIGTQYF. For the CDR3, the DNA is TGTGCCAGCAGCCTGCGGACTAGCGGGGGGGCAGAGATTGGTACGCAGTATTTT. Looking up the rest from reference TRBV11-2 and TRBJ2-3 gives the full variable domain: EAGVAQSPRYKIIEKRQSVAFWCNPISGHATLYWYQQILGQGPKLLIQFQNNGVVDDSQLPKDRFSAERLKGVDSTLKIQPAKLEDSAVYLCASSLRTSGGAEIGTQYFGPGTRLTVL.

The CDR3 DNA sequence: TGTGCCAGCAGCTTATTTCGGGGGGACAATGAGCAGTTCTTC. This gives the protein CASSLFRGDNEQFF. The V and J genes are TRBV13 and TRBJ2-1, with 7 positions matching TRBD2. CDR1 and CDR2 (germline): PRHDT, FYEKMQ (reference sequence). The length of the CDR3 is 14 residues. Trimming took 2 bases from V and 5 from J; bases not matched to a gene: 3. Full variable domain (outside the CDR3, taken from reference TRBV13 and TRBJ2-1): AAGVIQSPRHLIKEKRETATLKCYPIPRHDTVYWYQQGPGQDPQFLISFYEKMQSDKGSIPDRFSAQQFSDYHSELNMSSLELGDSALYFCASSLFRGDNEQFFGPGTRLTVL.

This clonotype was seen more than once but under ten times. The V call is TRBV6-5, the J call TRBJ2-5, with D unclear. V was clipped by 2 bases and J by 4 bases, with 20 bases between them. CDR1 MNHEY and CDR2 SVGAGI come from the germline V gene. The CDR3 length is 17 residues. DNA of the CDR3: TGTGCCAGCAGTTACCCCCCAGGCCCAACTGGCCCAGAGACCCAGTACTTC. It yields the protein CASSYPPGPTGPETQYF.

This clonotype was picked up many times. The CDR3 region is CASSYTAPSQPQHF. The CDR3 nucleotides are TGTGCCAGCAGTTACACAGCTCCTTCACAGCCCCAGCATTTT. The chain carries TRBV12-3 or TRBV12-4 and TRBJ1-5; D is undetermined. The CDR3 runs 14 residues. Trimming left V 4 bases short and J 7 bases short, with 14 bases between.